This TCR beta chain was found in a study of cytomegalovirus exposure and HLA in healthy donors (dated by TCRdb to the late 2010s). About the full investigation: In an earlier analysis of several hundred of the donors, about 260 Gb of sequence data and 117 million unique TCR beta sequences from about 180 million T cells were reported. Rather than using new phenotypic data, the later analysis identified candidate immune exposures from TCR beta sequences and from how often those sequences occurred across donors. Among about 400 genotyped donors of the cohort, an average of roughly 230,000 unique TCR beta nucleotide sequences was sequenced per donor, of which approximately 18% were non-productive. The aim of the study was to test whether cataloging public T cell receptors could identify signatures of past pathogen exposure. The study profiled the T cell repertoires of hundreds of subjects by immunosequencing and related them to cytomegalovirus serostatus. Of the approximately 400 genotyped donors, approximately 80% were placed in the genetic ancestry cluster associated with self-reported Caucasian donors. To predict cytomegalovirus infection status, the study brought together high-throughput TCR immunosequencing, statistical association of individual TCRs with disease status, and machine learning. To study patterns of TCR occurrence, a later analysis re-analyzed previously published TCR beta repertoires from 700 or so donors and added high-resolution HLA genotyping. An earlier analysis of fewer than 750 of the donors used high-throughput TCR beta sequencing to judge whether each TCR beta V gene segment behaved as functional or pseudogenic. A later genetic analysis took genome-wide SNP genotypes for about 55% of the 666 donors and used that subset as a discovery cohort. Class I and class II HLA loci were covered by the typing at four-digit resolution. About 280 gigabases of sequencing data and tens of millions of unique TCR sequences were included in an early release covering about 700 HLA-typed donors. Typing coverage varied by locus: about 629-640 donors for A, B, C, DRB1 and DQB1; about 520 for DQA1; over 600 for DPA1; approximately 470 for DPB1. Donor age, sex, ethnicity and CMV serostatus were collected together with the repertoire data. About five DR-DQ haplotypes were treated as single units for association and clustering because of strong linkage in the cohort. All discovery cohort repertoires had been generated on a single sequencing platform. Along with the roughly 700-subject first cohort, a separate validation cohort of over a hundred different subjects was used.

The full study reports these points: Several of the top co-occurrence clusters appeared to be linked to parvovirus B19, influenza, CMV and Epstein-Barr virus, according to a later analysis. Three of the identified cytomegalovirus-associated TCR beta chains were confirmed in vitro to be specific for cytomegalovirus antigens. Sequencing depth was assumed to be roughly uniform across donors in the presence/absence analyses, though that assumption may not hold. In a later genetic analysis, fewer N-insertions in productive TCRs were reported among donors in an Asian-associated ancestry cluster than the roughly 710-donor mean. The cohort was sequenced for TCR beta chains only, and without alpha or paired-chain data the features that could be detected were limited. At a false discovery rate of 0.05, a later analysis linked 16,951 TCR beta sequences to specific HLA alleles. According to a later analysis, TCR association rates differed among HLA loci, with DRB1 alleles showing the most associated TCRs and HLA-C alleles showing the fewest. A cluster of highly shared sequence variants was judged likely to be a technical artifact of the sequencing pipeline. An earlier analysis of several hundred of the donors showed that most TCR beta V segments appeared in productive rearrangements either about 87% or about 30% of the time, which broadly matched IMGT annotations. The authors suggested that the approach could potentially be extended to other disease states and immunological phenotypes. Because some donors lacked HLA typing at each locus, the association tests relied only on the typed subset. A later analysis found that HLA-associated TCR beta chains were more clonally expanded and had lower generation probabilities than equally common non-associated chains. An association between a missense DCLRE1C variant and V-gene and J-gene trimming of TCR beta chains was found in a later genetic analysis and replicated in an independent cohort. A total of fewer than 200 TCR beta chains were listed by the study as associated with cytomegalovirus. Correlated functional status among segregating V segments might reflect linkage disequilibrium, but an unknown experimental factor could not be ruled out. A further reported finding was that TCR beta sequences accurately predicted the HLA-A and HLA-B alleles for most subjects in the first cohort. CMV serostatus was the only immune exposure information available for the cohort. The 87-base-pair reads could not distinguish some IMGT-functional V segments, including TRBV6-2 and TRBV6-3, so those segments were excluded. Most TCR sequences were seen in very few donors, while some public TCRs were found in many individuals. In both the original and validation cohorts, the classifier was reported to diagnose cytomegalovirus status with high specificity and sensitivity. The earlier analysis of 587 of the donors excluded approximately 17 rarely observed V segments, including chromosome 9 orphons, because counts were too low. Assigning TCR associations to individual alleles was difficult when HLA alleles, especially DR and DQ, strongly co-occurred. According to a later analysis, most CMV-associated TCR beta chains appeared to be HLA-restricted, and the HLA associations seemed to be driven largely by CMV exposure.

The CDR3 covers 16 residues, taking in both the cysteine and the phenylalanine. Kept here is only the CDR3 DNA, which spans 48 bases and is read in frame from base 1. The germline V gene yields MDHEN for CDR1 and SYDVKM for CDR2. The cohort was made up of hundreds of healthy bone marrow donors. All cohort members were sampled while nominally healthy, although unrecorded immune exposures were likely present. The donor tested CMV seronegative, placing the donor among the approximately 360 seronegative members of the cohort. A peripheral blood sample was collected from each donor, and TCR beta sequencing was performed on peripheral blood mononuclear cells. The Qiagen DNeasy Blood Extraction Kit was used to extract genomic DNA from the blood cell samples. Libraries were constructed by the immunoSEQ multiplex PCR assay. For the multiplex PCR, a mixture combining 60 forward primers for TCR Vbeta segments and 13 reverse primers for TCR Jbeta segments was used. Amplification of the CDR3 region of rearranged TCR beta genes was performed with a multiplex PCR assay on genomic DNA. On the Illumina HiSeq System, the amplified TCR beta libraries were sequenced as 87-base-pair reads. The original methods were these. In a later analysis, tens of millions of unique TCR beta chains were counted across the approximately 640 repertoires, and around 11 million of these chains were shared by at least two donors. Raw reads were error-corrected and collapsed into unique sequences by a nearest-neighbor algorithm in which closely related sequences were merged to remove PCR and sequencing errors. Alignment of CDR3 sequences to IMGT reference sequences was used to assign V, D and J gene segments. For a sequence to be retained, at least a six-nucleotide match to both a V gene segment and a J gene segment was required. A rearrangement counted as productive if the CDR3 had no stop codons and remained in frame with V and J, and every other rearrangement counted as non-productive. Following IMGT convention, CDR3 was defined as the stretch from the second conserved V-encoded cysteine up to the conserved J-encoded phenylalanine. The earlier analysis of about 560 of the donors excluded any sequence lacking an unambiguous match to a single V gene segment. An earlier analysis of roughly 590 of the donors called V segments functional above 56.7% productive rearrangements and segregating when the between-donor standard deviation exceeded 5%. A statistical classification framework was built to diagnose cytomegalovirus status from the catalog of TCR beta chain sequences. In a later analysis, TCR nucleotide sequences were compared against IMGT/GENE-DB human TR gene sequences so that V and J genes could be assigned. In a later analysis, CDR3 sequences and most-parsimonious VDJ recombination scenarios were assigned using the TCRdist pipeline. In a later analysis, each TCR beta chain was defined by its CDR3 amino acid sequence together with its V-gene family, and reads lacking a unique V-gene family were excluded. A later analysis removed 500 to 600 highly shared, low-generation-probability nucleotide sequences to deal with suspected cross-contamination and a sequencing artifact. In a later analysis, a clonal expansion index was calculated for each public chain from normalized within-repertoire ranks of inferred template counts. In a later analysis, generation probabilities were computed with a VDJ recombination model fitted to out-of-frame rearrangements, and the resulting probabilities were checked against IGoR. A later analysis scored TCR-TCR, TCR-HLA and TCR-CMV co-occurrence with hypergeometric tests, applying a repertoire-size bias correction to TCR pairs. To estimate false discovery rates, a later analysis permuted the HLA or CMV assignments 20 times. In a later analysis, co-occurring TCRs were grouped using DBSCAN, with TCRdist sequence similarity added in when clustering inside HLA-allele-positive subsets. Repertoires with fewer than 30,000 or more than 120,000 public chains were left out of co-occurrence clustering, as were about five repertoires with anomalous nucleotide sharing. Not all clones reach the TCRdb copy of this immuneACCESS table, which keeps in-frame sequences only. Checked studies attribute under half of the gap to unresolved V genes and leave the rest unexplained. That table gives V, J and clone size, and the DNA gave D and trimming. This sample holds approximately 90,000 clones; 76% were observed only once. Of the sample, 1.4% falls within the top ten clones.

In the case of this clone: The antigen it binds to is not known. The junction departs from the called germline gene at one end, perhaps through a read error.

Recombination joined TRBV28 with TRBJ1-2; 7 bases in between match TRBD1. The receptor was isolated from a male donor in good health and CMV-seronegative. What was sequenced was PBMCs. The CDR3 here reads CASSLRGGDANHGYTF. The DNA sequence follows: TGTGCCAGCAGTTTAAGAGGGGGCGACGCTAACCATGGCTACACCTTC.